The 31 T cell receptor beta chains listed next were all sequenced from one sample in a study of T cells in Graves' hyperthyroidism and ophthalmopathy. Amplification of TCR beta CDR3 regions used RNA as the template. TCR CDR3 underwent first-round RT-PCR with the HTBI primer set. MiXCR was run by TCRdb on the multiplex PCR reads, yielding one entry per CDR3 protein. Here the sample spans around 340,000 distinct CDR3 sequences, roughly 20% being singletons. The specimen was blood. These receptor sequences come from a woman in her thirties or forties with Graves' ophthalmopathy.

This clonotype was counted many times. This chain connects TRBV6-1 to TRBJ2-5, with D unresolved. This CDR3 is 15 amino acids long. Germline CDR1 is MNHNS and CDR2 is SASEGT. The ends were cut back, 1 base at V and 2 bases at J, with 11 bases in the middle. CDR3 amino acids: CASSEDRTVQETQYF. CDR3 sequence (DNA): TGTGCCAGCAGTGAAGACCGAACAGTACAAGAGACCCAGTACTTC.

The chain joins TRBV28 to TRBJ1-3, with D perhaps TRBD1 (5 bases). The CDR3 spans 14 residues. CDR1 is MDHEN, CDR2 SYDVKM, per germline. Deletions cut 8 bases from V and 3 bases from J, with 14 bases between. This chain's CDR3 is CASFTEGRGNTIYF. In DNA, the CDR3 is TGTGCCAGCTTTACCGAGGGGCGTGGAAACACCATATATTTT.

V is TRBV6-1 and J is TRBJ2-7; 8 nucleotides align to TRBD2. The CDR3 runs to 13 residues. With 6 bases clipped from V and 5 bases from J, the junction kept 6 bases outside the gene matches. The germline V gene has CDR1 MNHNS and CDR2 SASEGT. The DNA of the CDR3 is TGTGCCAGCAGGGGAGCGGGAGTTGACGAGCAGTACTTC. Amino acid sequence: CASRGAGVDEQYF.

The chain couples TRBV10-3 to TRBJ1-2; TRBD1 matches 8 bases. V shed 8 bases and J 1 base; nucleotides not matched to a gene: 6. Germline V CDR1 and CDR2: ENHRY, SYGVKD. This CDR3 contains 14 residues. CDR3 nucleotide sequence: TGTGCCATCGGGGGACAGGCCCTTAACTATGGCTACACCTTC. Translation: CAIGGQALNYGYTF.

Many counts were recorded for this clonotype. This sequence joins TRBV19 and TRBJ2-7; 10 bases line up with TRBD2. This CDR3 is built from 16 residues. J gave up 0 bases and V 6 bases, and 8 bases lay outside the gene matches. Germline lookup yields CDR1 LNHDA and CDR2 SQIVND (reference sequence). CDR3 in DNA: TGTGCCAGTAGCCGCACCCCTAGCGGGAGCTCCTACGAGCAGTACTTC. Protein: CASSRTPSGSSYEQYF.

Ten or more counts support this clonotype. The chain combines TRBV12-3 or TRBV12-4 with TRBJ2-7; D is unresolved. The V gene lost 6 bases and the J gene lost 3 bases, with 9 bases spanning the gap. The CDR3 loop spans 12 amino acids. The CDR3, as DNA: TGTGCCAGCAGCCCCATCCACTACGAGCAGTACTTC. This sequence encodes CASSPIHYEQYF.

This clonotype was detected many times. One junction end disagrees with the germline gene, perhaps due to a read error. The chain links TRBV27 to TRBJ2-7; D may be TRBD1 (6 bases). The CDR3 loop spans 15 amino acids. Per germline, CDR1 MNHEY and CDR2 SMNVEV (reference sequence). CDR3 DNA sequence: TGTGCCGGCAGTTCTCTACAGGGAACTTCCTACGAGCAGTACTTC. Translation gives CAGSSLQGTSYEQYF.

Many counts were recorded for this clonotype. The J gene is TRBJ2-2, the V gene TRBV7-6; TRBD2 matches 14 bases. V shed 7 bases and J 3 bases; nucleotides not matched to a gene: 10. The CDR3 totals 18 residues. The germline V gene has CDR1 SGHVS and CDR2 FNYEAQ. The CDR3: CASKPGLAGEGDTGELFF. Written as DNA, the CDR3 is TGTGCCAGCAAACCGGGACTAGCGGGGGAGGGGGACACCGGGGAGCTGTTTTTT.

CDR3 sequence reads: CASSYSNSQGNGYTF. In DNA, the CDR3 is TGTGCCAGCAGTTACTCGAACTCCCAGGGAAATGGCTACACCTTC. The chain uses TRBV6-2 or TRBV6-3 and TRBJ1-2; TRBD1 is a possible D gene (5 bases). The CDR3 contains 15 residues. V was shortened by 0 bases and J by 6 bases, with 14 bases between the two germline ends. CDR1 MNHEY and CDR2 SVGEGT come from the germline V gene.

This clonotype was seen at least ten times. The chain employs TRBV18 and TRBJ1-1, with no clear D. This CDR3 region has 15 residues. Germline V lookup: CDR1 KGHSH, CDR2 LQKENI. Between the trimmed V and J ends, which lost 1 base and 3 bases, there was a span of 12 bases. The CDR3 loop reads CASSPLQVTDTEAFF. CDR3 nucleotides: TGTGCCAGCTCACCACTTCAGGTAACGGACACTGAAGCTTTCTTT.

This clonotype was seen ten or more times. The rearrangement uses TRBV12-3 or TRBV12-4 and TRBJ1-1; D might be TRBD1 (5 bases). CDR3 length: 14 amino acids. V lost 8 bases and J lost 0, with 13 bases in between. The CDR3, as DNA: TGTGCCAGCCAAGCAGGGAAGCTGAACACTGAAGCTTTCTTT. This encodes CASQAGKLNTEAFF.

This clonotype was detected ten times or more. This chain connects TRBV2 to TRBJ2-7, with no clear D. Germline loops: CDR1 SNHLY, CDR2 FYNNEI. The V end was cut by 6 bases, the J end by 7 bases, with 19 bases between. The CDR3 covers 14 residues. In DNA, the CDR3 is TGTGCCAGCAGAGCGCGCGGTGTAAAAGTTGAGCAGTACTTC. It specifies CASRARGVKVEQYF.

This chain links TRBV6-2 or TRBV6-3 with TRBJ2-7; 7 nucleotides match TRBD1. Trimming took 8 bases from V and 0 from J; bases not matched to a gene: 7. Germline CDR1 MNHEY, CDR2 SVGEGT. CDR3 size: 14 residues. The CDR3 region has the DNA TGTGCCAGCGTGTTCGGGGACAGCTCCTACGAGCAGTACTTC. This encodes CASVFGDSSYEQYF.

This clonotype was detected many times. The chain is built from TRBV14 and TRBJ1-1; D not certain. Germline lookup yields CDR1 SGHDN and CDR2 FVKESK. The CDR3 covers 14 residues. V gave up 4 bases and J gave up 4 bases, with 13 bases separating them. This CDR3 reads CASSLLGLGTEAFF. CDR3 in DNA: TGTGCCAGCAGCCTACTGGGCCTCGGCACTGAAGCTTTCTTT.

A single count supports this clonotype. The chain links TRBV6-1 to TRBJ2-7, with D maybe TRBD2 (6 bases). V lost 6 bases, J lost 1 base, and 13 bases lay in between. There are 14 residues in the CDR3. The germline V gene encodes CDR1 MNHNS and CDR2 SASEGT. CDR3 protein: CASRDPGSSYEQYF. The CDR3 nucleotides read TGTGCCAGCAGGGACCCCGGGAGTTCCTACGAGCAGTACTTC.

This clonotype came up many times. The chain uses TRBV20-1 and TRBJ2-7, with 9 bases aligning to TRBD2. J was trimmed by 0 bases and V by 6 bases; bases with no gene match: 12. The germline gives CDR1 DFQATT, CDR2 SNEGSKA (reference sequence). The CDR3 length is 16 residues. CDR3 sequence reads: CSAQAIAGDTSYEQYF. CDR3 sequence (DNA): TGCAGTGCCCAGGCCATAGCGGGAGACACCTCCTACGAGCAGTACTTC.

The rearrangement uses TRBV11-2 and TRBJ2-2; D might be TRBD1 (6 bases). This CDR3 has 16 residues. Between the trimmed V and J ends, which lost 6 bases and 3 bases, there was a span of 17 bases. Germline V gives CDR1 SGHAT, CDR2 FQNNGV. CDR3 DNA sequence: TGTGCCAGCAGGCAAGGGTCCCAGGGGTACACCGGGGAGCTGTTTTTT. This gives the protein CASRQGSQGYTGELFF.

This clonotype showed up many times. This sequence joins TRBV24-1 and TRBJ2-7, with D perhaps matching TRBD1 (6 bases). Trimming removed 9 bases at V and 0 bases at J, with 17 bases between. The CDR3 covers 15 residues. Looked up from germline, CDR1 is KGHDR and CDR2 is SFDVKD. The DNA for the CDR3 is TGTGCCACCCAGGTGCCAGCGGACAGCTCCTACGAGCAGTACTTC. This translates into CATQVPADSSYEQYF.

This clonotype was seen at least ten times. The rearrangement uses TRBV6-2 or TRBV6-3 and TRBJ1-1, with D possibly being TRBD1 (6 bases). Germline V lookup: CDR1 MNHEY, CDR2 SVGEGT. V shed 3 bases and J shed 5 bases, with 13 bases lying between them. The CDR3 contains 14 residues. CDR3 loop: CASSYPRGSTEAFF. CDR3 nucleotides: TGTGCCAGCAGTTATCCCAGGGGTAGTACTGAAGCTTTCTTT.

This clonotype was seen many times. J is TRBJ2-7 and V is TRBV19, with a weak D call TRBD2 (5 bases). There are 13 residues in the CDR3. V was clipped by 6 bases and J by 6 bases, with 15 bases between them. Germline values: CDR1 LNHDA, CDR2 SQIVND (reference sequence). In DNA form, the CDR3 reads TGTGCCAGTAGCAAGGCCGGGAACGGCGAGCAGTACTTC. Amino acids: CASSKAGNGEQYF.

This clonotype showed up many times. V and J are TRBV27 and TRBJ1-1, with D uncertain. Deletions cut 6 bases from V and 0 bases from J, with 17 bases between. This CDR3 is built from 16 residues. Germline V gene data show CDR1 as MNHEY and CDR2 as SMNVEV (reference sequence). CDR3 residues: CASRALRTIMNTEAFF. Here the CDR3 DNA reads TGTGCCAGCAGGGCCCTTCGAACCATAATGAACACTGAAGCTTTCTTT.

This clonotype was seen ten or more times. The J gene is TRBJ2-2, the V gene TRBV6-5, with TRBD2 identical over 10 bases. Germline loops: CDR1 MNHEY, CDR2 SVGAGI. The CDR3 loop spans 16 amino acids. Losses at the gene ends were 7 bases for V and 0 bases for J; bases not matched to a gene: 5. This CDR3 reads CASKLAGGTNTGELFF. The CDR3 coding sequence is TGTGCCAGCAAGTTAGCGGGAGGTACGAACACCGGGGAGCTGTTTTTT.

This clonotype was observed at least ten times. This chain connects TRBV27 to TRBJ2-7; either TRBD1 or TRBD2 may fit D (6 bases each). V gave up 6 bases and J gave up 0 bases, with 15 bases separating them. The germline CDR1 and CDR2 sequences are MNHEY and SMNVEV (reference sequence). The CDR3 totals 15 residues. CDR3 nucleotides: TGTGCCAGCAGGGGGGCCCGGGGGATCTCCTACGAGCAGTACTTC. It encodes CASRGARGISYEQYF.

This clonotype occurred many times. This rearrangement joins TRBV29-1 to TRBJ2-7; D is perhaps TRBD1 or TRBD2 (5 bases each). The CDR3 is 15 residues long. Germline-derived CDR1 and CDR2 are SQVTM and ANQGSEA. Trimming took 4 bases from V and 7 from J, leaving 23 bases between them. DNA for the CDR3: TGCAGCGTTGGTTGGGTCCGGGGCCGGAGGTTGGAGCAGTACTTC. Translation: CSVGWVRGRRLEQYF.

The sample holds many counts of this clonotype. V is TRBV15 and J is TRBJ2-7, with 8 bases aligning to TRBD1. CDR1 LNHNV and CDR2 YYDKDF come from the germline V gene (reference sequence). V gave up 8 bases and J gave up 7 bases; unmatched junction bases: 13. The CDR3 is 14 residues long. The CDR3 spells CATGVRQGANEQYF. The CDR3 region has the DNA TGTGCCACCGGAGTGCGGCAGGGGGCGAATGAGCAGTACTTC.

In this sample, this clonotype turned up many times. The rearrangement links TRBV4-2 to TRBJ2-7; TRBD1 or TRBD2 may be the D gene (5 bases each). CDR3 length equals 14 residues. The germline CDR1 and CDR2 sequences are LGHNA and YNFKEQ. The germline V and J ends were trimmed by 3 bases and 4 bases, with 13 bases remaining between them. The CDR3 spells CASSHVGTKYEQYF. In DNA form, the CDR3 reads TGTGCCAGCAGCCATGTGGGGACGAAATACGAGCAGTACTTC.

This clonotype was seen once. V gene TRBV6-5 combines with J gene TRBJ1-1; 7 bases map to TRBD1. Germline values: CDR1 MNHEY, CDR2 SVGAGI. The length of the CDR3 is 14 residues. The J segment lost 5 bases and the V segment lost 4 bases, leaving 7 bases of the junction unmatched. CDR3 residues: CASSSPQGGTEAFF. As DNA, the CDR3 is TGTGCCAGCAGTTCGCCTCAGGGGGGAACTGAAGCTTTCTTT.

This clonotype was detected ten times or more. V gene TRBV29-1 combines with J gene TRBJ1-5; 7 positions agree with TRBD1. V trimming: 6 bases; J trimming: 3 bases; junction bases outside the gene matches: 5. This CDR3 is 13 amino acids long. Per germline, CDR1 SQVTM and CDR2 ANQGSEA. This CDR3 is CSVGQEPNQPQHF. In DNA form, the CDR3 reads TGCAGCGTAGGACAGGAGCCCAATCAGCCCCAGCATTTT. The complete variable domain, with remaining parts taken from reference TRBV29-1 and TRBJ1-5, reads SAVISQKPSRDICQRGTSLTIQCQVDSQVTMMFWYRQQPGQSLTLIATANQGSEATYESGFVIDKFPISRPNLTFSTLTVSNMSPEDSSIYLCSVGQEPNQPQHFGDGTRLSIL.

This clonotype was seen ten or more times. The chain has TRBV29-1 and TRBJ1-1, with D perhaps matching TRBD1 (5 bases). V was pared by 7 bases and J by 1 base, with 10 bases between. This CDR3 spans 12 amino acids. Germline V gene data show CDR1 as SQVTM and CDR2 as ANQGSEA. The CDR3 DNA reads TGCAGCGGTGGACACCCGAACACTGAAGCTTTCTTT. It specifies CSGGHPNTEAFF.

This clonotype was recorded a few times. The V call is TRBV25-1, the J call TRBJ1-3, with D possibly being TRBD1 (6 bases). Between the trimmed V and J ends, which lost 5 bases and 3 bases, there was a span of 20 bases. This CDR3 comprises 17 residues. CDR1 and CDR2 (germline): MGHDK, SYGVNS. CDR3 sequence reads: CASSLAHQQGSGNTIYF. The CDR3 bases are TGTGCCAGCAGTTTAGCACACCAACAGGGAAGTGGAAACACCATATATTTT.

This clonotype was detected only a few times. This rearrangement joins TRBV7-9 to TRBJ2-7; 10 nucleotides line up with TRBD1. The ends lost 5 bases at V and 5 bases at J; junction bases unmatched: 9. The germline CDR1 and CDR2 sequences are SEHNR and FQNEAQ (reference sequence). The CDR3 extends over 15 amino acids. The CDR3 coding sequence is TGTGCCAGCAGCACACCCGACAGGGGGCAAGACGAGCAGTACTTC. Protein: CASSTPDRGQDEQYF.